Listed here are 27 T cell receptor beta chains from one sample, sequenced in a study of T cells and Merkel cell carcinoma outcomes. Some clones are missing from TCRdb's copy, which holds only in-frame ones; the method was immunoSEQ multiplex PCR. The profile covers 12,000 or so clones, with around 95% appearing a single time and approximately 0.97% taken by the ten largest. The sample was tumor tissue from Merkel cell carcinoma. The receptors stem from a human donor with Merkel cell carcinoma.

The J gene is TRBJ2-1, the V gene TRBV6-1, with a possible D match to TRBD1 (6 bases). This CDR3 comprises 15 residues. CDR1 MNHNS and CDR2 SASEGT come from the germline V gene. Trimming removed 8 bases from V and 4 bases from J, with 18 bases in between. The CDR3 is CASRPRLGGYNEQFF. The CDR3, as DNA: TGTGCCAGCCGGCCGCGATTAGGGGGTTACAATGAGCAGTTCTTC.

CDR3 coding DNA: TGCAGTGCTAGTGACGACTATGGCTACACCTTC. Residues: CSASDDYGYTF. V is TRBV20-1 and J is TRBJ1-2; D gene uncertain. The CDR3 spans 11 residues. Germline assignment: CDR1 DFQATT and CDR2 SNEGSKA (reference sequence). The V gene lost 3 bases and the J gene lost 3 bases, with 5 bases spanning the gap.

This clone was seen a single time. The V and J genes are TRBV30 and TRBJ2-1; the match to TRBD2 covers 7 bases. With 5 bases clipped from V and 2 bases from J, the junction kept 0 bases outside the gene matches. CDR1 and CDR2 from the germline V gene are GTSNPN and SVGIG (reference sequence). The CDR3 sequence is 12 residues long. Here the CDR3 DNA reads TGTGCCTGGGCGGGAGCCTACAATGAGCAGTTCTTC. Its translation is CAWAGAYNEQFF.

The CDR3 coding sequence is TGTGCCAGCAGCTTACGGTCAGGGCCAATGGACGAGCAGTACTTC. Translation gives CASSLRSGPMDEQYF. The chain is built from TRBV7-9 and TRBJ2-7, with a tentative D call TRBD1 (5 bases). Per the germline V gene, CDR1 is SEHNR and CDR2 is FQNEAQ (reference sequence). V was shortened by 2 bases and J by 5 bases, with 16 bases between the two germline ends. This CDR3 region has 15 residues.

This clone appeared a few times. The DNA of the CDR3 is TGTGCCAGCAGTTACGGGGGACTGGGGGGTCAGCCCCAGCATTTT. Amino acid sequence: CASSYGGLGGQPQHF. The chain links TRBV6-5 to TRBJ1-5, with a weak D call TRBD1 (5 bases). Trimming stripped 2 bases from V and 6 bases from J, with 14 bases between. From germline, CDR1 is MNHEY and CDR2 SVGAGI. The CDR3 is made up of 15 amino acids.

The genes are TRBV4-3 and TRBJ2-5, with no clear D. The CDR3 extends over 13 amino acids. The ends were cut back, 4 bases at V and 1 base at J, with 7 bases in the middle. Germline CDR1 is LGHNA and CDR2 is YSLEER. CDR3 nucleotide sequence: TGCGCCAGCAGCCCCCGGATCCAAGAGACCCAGTACTTC. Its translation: CASSPRIQETQYF.

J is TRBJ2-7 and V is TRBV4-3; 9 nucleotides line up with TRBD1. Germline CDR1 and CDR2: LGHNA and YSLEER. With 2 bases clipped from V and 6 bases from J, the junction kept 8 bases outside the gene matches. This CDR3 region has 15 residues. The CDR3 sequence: CASSQSGTGISEQYF. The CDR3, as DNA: TGCGCCAGCAGCCAATCCGGGACAGGGATTTCCGAGCAGTACTTC.

In DNA form, the CDR3 reads TGCGCCAGCAGCGCGCAGCCTCCAGGGGGAACGGGCACCGGGGAGCTGTTTTTT. It specifies CASSAQPPGGTGTGELFF. The rearrangement links TRBV5-1 to TRBJ2-2, with TRBD1 matching over 7 bases. The trim removed 4 bases at V and 4 bases at J, leaving 16 bases unmatched. Looked up from germline, CDR1 is SGHRS and CDR2 is YFSETQ. The CDR3 contains 18 residues.

Written as DNA, the CDR3 is TGTGCCAGCAGCGAGGGGGTGAACTCTGGAAACACCATATATTTT. This gives the protein CASSEGVNSGNTIYF. V is TRBV28 and J is TRBJ1-3, with D perhaps TRBD1 (6 bases). The CDR3 contains 15 residues. With 6 bases removed from V and 0 bases from J, the gap between germline ends came to 12 bases. CDR1 is MDHEN, CDR2 SYDVKM, per germline.

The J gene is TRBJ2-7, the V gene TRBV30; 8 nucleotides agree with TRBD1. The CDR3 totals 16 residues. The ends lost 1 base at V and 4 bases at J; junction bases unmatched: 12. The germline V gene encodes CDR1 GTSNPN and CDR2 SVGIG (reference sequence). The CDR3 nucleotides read TGTGCCTGGAGTGGCCCGCCGGGACAGGCCAAATACGAGCAGTACTTC. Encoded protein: CAWSGPPGQAKYEQYF.

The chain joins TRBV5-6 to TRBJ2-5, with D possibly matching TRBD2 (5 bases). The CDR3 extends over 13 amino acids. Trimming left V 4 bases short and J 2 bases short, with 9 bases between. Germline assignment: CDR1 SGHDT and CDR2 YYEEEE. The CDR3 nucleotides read TGTGCCAGCAGCCTCCGGGAACAAGAGACCCAGTACTTC. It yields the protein CASSLREQETQYF.

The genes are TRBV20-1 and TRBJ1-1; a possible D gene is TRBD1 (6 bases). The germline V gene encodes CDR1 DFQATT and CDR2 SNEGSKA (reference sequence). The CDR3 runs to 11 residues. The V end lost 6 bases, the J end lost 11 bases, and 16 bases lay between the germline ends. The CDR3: CSAPTGSRAFF. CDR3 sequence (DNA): TGCAGTGCCCCTACAGGGTCGAGGGCTTTCTTT.

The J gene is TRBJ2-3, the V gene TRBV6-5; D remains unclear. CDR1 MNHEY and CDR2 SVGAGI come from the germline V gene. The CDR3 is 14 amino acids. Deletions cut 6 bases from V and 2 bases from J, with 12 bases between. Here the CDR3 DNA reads TGTGCCAGCAGGCCTTCGGAATACACAGATACGCAGTATTTT. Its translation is CASRPSEYTDTQYF.

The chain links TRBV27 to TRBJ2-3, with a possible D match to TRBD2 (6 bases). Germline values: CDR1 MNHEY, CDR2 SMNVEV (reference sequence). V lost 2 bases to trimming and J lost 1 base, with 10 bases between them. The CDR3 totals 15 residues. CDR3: CASSLEPSGTDTQYF. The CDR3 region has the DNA TGTGCCAGCAGTTTAGAACCTAGCGGCACAGATACGCAGTATTTT.

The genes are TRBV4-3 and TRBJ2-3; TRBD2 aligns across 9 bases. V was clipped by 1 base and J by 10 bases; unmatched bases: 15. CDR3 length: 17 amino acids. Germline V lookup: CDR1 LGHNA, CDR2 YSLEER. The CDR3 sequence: CASSQGVTGTSPYAQYF. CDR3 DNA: TGCGCCAGCAGCCAAGGGGTAACCGGGACTAGCCCCTATGCGCAGTATTTT.

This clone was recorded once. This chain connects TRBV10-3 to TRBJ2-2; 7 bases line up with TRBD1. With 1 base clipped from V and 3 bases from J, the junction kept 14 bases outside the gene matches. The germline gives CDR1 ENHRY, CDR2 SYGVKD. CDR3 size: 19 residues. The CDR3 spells CAISELSTGTEHYTGELFF. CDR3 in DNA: TGTGCCATCAGTGAGTTATCTACCGGGACAGAACATTACACCGGGGAGCTGTTTTTT.

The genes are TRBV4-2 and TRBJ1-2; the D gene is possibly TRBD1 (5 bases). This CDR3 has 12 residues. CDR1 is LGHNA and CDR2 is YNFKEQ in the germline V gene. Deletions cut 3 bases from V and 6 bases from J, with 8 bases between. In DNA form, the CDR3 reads TGTGCCAGCAGCCACGGGGGGGATGGCTACACCTTC. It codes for CASSHGGDGYTF.

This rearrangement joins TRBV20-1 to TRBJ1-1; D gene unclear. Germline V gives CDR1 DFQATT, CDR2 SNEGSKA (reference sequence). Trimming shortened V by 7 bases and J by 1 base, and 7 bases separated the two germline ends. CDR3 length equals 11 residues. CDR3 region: CSVEGNTEAFF. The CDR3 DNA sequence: TGCAGTGTAGAAGGGAACACTGAAGCTTTCTTT.

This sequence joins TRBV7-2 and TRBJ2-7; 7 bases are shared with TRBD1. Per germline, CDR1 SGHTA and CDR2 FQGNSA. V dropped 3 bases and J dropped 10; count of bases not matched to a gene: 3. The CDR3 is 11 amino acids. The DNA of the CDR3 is TGTGCCAGCAGCTTTGGACAGGTACAGTACTTC. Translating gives CASSFGQVQYF.

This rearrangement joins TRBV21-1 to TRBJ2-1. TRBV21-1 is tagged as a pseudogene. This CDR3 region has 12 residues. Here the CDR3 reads CASSKSLQPQFF. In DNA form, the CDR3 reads TGTGCCAGCAGCAAATCTCTCCAACCGCAGTTCTTC.

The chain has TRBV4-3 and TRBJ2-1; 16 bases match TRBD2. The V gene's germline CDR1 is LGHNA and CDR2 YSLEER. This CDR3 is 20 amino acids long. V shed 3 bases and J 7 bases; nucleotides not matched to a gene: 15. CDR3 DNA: TGCGCCAGCAGCCAGGGCCCGACCGGGACTAGCGGGAGGGTCACTAATGAGCAGTTCTTC. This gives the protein CASSQGPTGTSGRVTNEQFF.

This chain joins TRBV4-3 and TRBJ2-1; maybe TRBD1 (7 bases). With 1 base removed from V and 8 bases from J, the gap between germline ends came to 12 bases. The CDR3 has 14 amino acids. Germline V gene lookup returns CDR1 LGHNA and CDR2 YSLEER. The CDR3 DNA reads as TGCGCCAGCAGCCAAGGGACAGGAGGGGATGAGCAGTTCTTC. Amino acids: CASSQGTGGDEQFF.

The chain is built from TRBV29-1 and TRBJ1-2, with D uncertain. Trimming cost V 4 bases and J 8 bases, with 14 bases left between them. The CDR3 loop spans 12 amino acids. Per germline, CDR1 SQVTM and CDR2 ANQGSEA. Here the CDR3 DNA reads TGCAGCGTTGCCATCGGTGTCCTGGGCTACACCTTC. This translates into CSVAIGVLGYTF.

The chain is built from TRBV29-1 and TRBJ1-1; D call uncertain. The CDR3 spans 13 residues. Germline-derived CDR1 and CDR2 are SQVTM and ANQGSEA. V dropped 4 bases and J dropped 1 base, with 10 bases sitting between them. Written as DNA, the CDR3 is TGCAGCGTTGCTTTTCGTCAGAACACTGAAGCTTTCTTT. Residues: CSVAFRQNTEAFF. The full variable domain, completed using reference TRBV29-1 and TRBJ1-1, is SAVISQKPSRDICQRGTSLTIQCQVDSQVTMMFWYRQQPGQSLTLIATANQGSEATYESGFVIDKFPISRPNLTFSTLTVSNMSPEDSSIYLCSVAFRQNTEAFFGQGTRLTVV.

CDR3 bases: TGCGCCAGCAGCCTCGAGGACAGAACAGATACGCAGTATTTT. It is translated as CASSLEDRTDTQYF. The chain recombines TRBV5-1 with TRBJ2-3; perhaps TRBD1 as D (6 bases). This CDR3 has 14 residues. The V end was cut by 4 bases, the J end by 3 bases, with 12 bases between. Germline assignment: CDR1 SGHRS and CDR2 YFSETQ. The full variable domain, rest sourced from reference TRBV5-1 and TRBJ2-3, is KAGVTQTPRYLIKTRGQQVTLSCSPISGHRSVSWYQQTPGQGLQFLFEYFSETQRNKGNFPGRFSGRQFSNSRSEMNVSTLELGDSALYLCASSLEDRTDTQYFGPGTRLTVL.

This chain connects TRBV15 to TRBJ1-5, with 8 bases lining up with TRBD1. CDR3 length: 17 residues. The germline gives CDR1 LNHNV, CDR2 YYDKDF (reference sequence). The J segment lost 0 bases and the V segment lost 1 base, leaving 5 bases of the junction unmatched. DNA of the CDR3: TGTGCCACCAGCAGAGGGGGACAGGCGGGTAGCAATCAGCCCCAGCATTTT. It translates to CATSRGGQAGSNQPQHF.

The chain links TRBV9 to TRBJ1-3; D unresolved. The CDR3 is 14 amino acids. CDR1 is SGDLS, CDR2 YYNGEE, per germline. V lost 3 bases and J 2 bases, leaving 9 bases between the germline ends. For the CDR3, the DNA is TGTGCCAGCAGCGGGTTATTAGCTGGAAACACCATATATTTT. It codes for CASSGLLAGNTIYF.